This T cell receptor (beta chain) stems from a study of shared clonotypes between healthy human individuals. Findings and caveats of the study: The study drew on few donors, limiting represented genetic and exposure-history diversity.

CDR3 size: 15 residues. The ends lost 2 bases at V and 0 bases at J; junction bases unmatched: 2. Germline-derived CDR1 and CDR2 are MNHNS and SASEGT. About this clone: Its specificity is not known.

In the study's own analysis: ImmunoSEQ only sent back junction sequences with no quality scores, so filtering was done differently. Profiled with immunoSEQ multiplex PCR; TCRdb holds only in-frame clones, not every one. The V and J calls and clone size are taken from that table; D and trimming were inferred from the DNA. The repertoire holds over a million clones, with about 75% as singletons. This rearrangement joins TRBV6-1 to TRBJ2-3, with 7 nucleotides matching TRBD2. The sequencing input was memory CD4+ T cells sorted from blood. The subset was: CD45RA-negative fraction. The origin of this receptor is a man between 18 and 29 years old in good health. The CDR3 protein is CASSESGGSTDTQYF. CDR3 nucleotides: TGTGCCAGCAGTGAATCGGGGGGAAGCACAGATACGCAGTATTTT.